These 14 T cell receptor beta chains were sequenced from one sample in a study of blood T cell repertoires in COVID-19. TCRdb's copy holds only in-frame clones and misses some; the assay was immunoSEQ multiplex PCR. The sample lists 50,000 to 70,000 clones; roughly 84% were seen once. The sequenced sample was peripheral blood. Receptor source: a man aged 50 to 59 with active COVID-19.

The chain has TRBV4-1 and TRBJ2-1; D unresolved. The CDR3 covers 15 residues. Deletions cut 5 bases from V and 0 bases from J, with 11 bases between. The germline V gene has CDR1 MGHRA and CDR2 YSYEKL. CDR3 bases: TGCGCCAGCAGCGAGGTCCTGAGCTCCTACAATGAGCAGTTCTTC. Translation gives CASSEVLSSYNEQFF.

J is TRBJ2-3 and V is TRBV3-1 (or the pseudogene TRBV3-2), with D tentatively TRBD1 (5 bases). Germline V gene lookup returns CDR1 LGHDT and CDR2 YNNKEL (reference sequence). Trimming took off 3 bases at V and 2 bases at J, with 12 bases between the two ends. The CDR3 totals 15 residues. CDR3 amino acids: CASSQGQLNTDTQYF. DNA of the CDR3: TGTGCCAGCAGCCAGGGGCAGCTTAACACAGATACGCAGTATTTT.

This chain connects TRBV11-3 to TRBJ2-1; weak D call: TRBD1 (6 bases). With 3 bases removed from V and 3 bases from J, the gap between germline ends came to 12 bases. Germline V CDR1 and CDR2: SGHNT, YENEEA. This CDR3 region has 15 residues. The CDR3 DNA is TGTGCCAGCAGCTTGTCGGTAGGGGGCTACAATGAGCAGTTCTTC. This translates into CASSLSVGGYNEQFF.

The genes are TRBV6-5 and TRBJ2-2; 7 bases map to TRBD2. Germline V gene sequence: CDR1 MNHEY, CDR2 SVGAGI. CDR3 size: 13 residues. Trimming cost V 6 bases and J 4 bases; bases outside gene matches: 2. The CDR3: CASRTSFTGELFF. The DNA of the CDR3 is TGTGCCAGCAGGACTAGCTTCACCGGGGAGCTGTTTTTT.

The CDR3 region is CASRQAVSSYEQYV. The CDR3 DNA follows: TGTGCCAGCAGACAAGCGGTGAGCTCCTACGAGCAGTACGTC. The chain employs TRBV6-5 and TRBJ2-7; D may be TRBD2 (5 bases). Looked up from germline, CDR1 is MNHEY and CDR2 is SVGAGI. The CDR3 extends over 14 amino acids. V lost 6 bases, J lost 0 bases, and 12 bases lay in between.

The V and J genes are TRBV7-9 and TRBJ1-3; 7 nucleotides align to TRBD1. This CDR3 has 14 residues. Germline trimming cut 6 bases from V and 4 bases from J; bases unmatched to any gene: 6. The germline CDR1 and CDR2 sequences are SEHNR and FQNEAQ (reference sequence). The chain's CDR3 is CASRDRIRGNTIYF. In nucleotides, the CDR3 is TGTGCCAGCAGGGACAGGATCCGAGGAAACACCATATATTTT.

The chain recombines TRBV29-1 with TRBJ2-1; D may be TRBD2 (5 bases). Per the germline V gene, CDR1 is SQVTM and CDR2 is ANQGSEA. V was cut by 7 bases and J by 5 bases, with 15 bases left in between. This CDR3 is built from 13 residues. This CDR3 reads CSAEGWTHNEQFF. The CDR3 coding sequence is TGCAGCGCCGAGGGTTGGACTCACAATGAGCAGTTCTTC.

V usage is TRBV23-1 and J usage is TRBJ2-5, with 8 nucleotides matching TRBD1. TRBV23-1 counts as an open reading frame of uncertain function. The CDR3 totals 15 residues. V lost 5 bases and J lost 5; bases outside the gene matches: 10. The CDR3 DNA reads TGCGCCAGCAGTGACGAACAGGGGGTGGGGGAGACCCAGTACTTC. Its protein is CASSDEQGVGETQYF.

This clone has just a few counts. This chain uses TRBV30 with TRBJ1-5; maybe TRBD1 (6 bases). Trimming removed 5 bases at V and 3 bases at J, with 11 bases between. This CDR3 has 13 residues. Looked up from germline, CDR1 is GTSNPN and CDR2 is SVGIG (reference sequence). CDR3 sequence (DNA): TGTGCCTGGGGCAGGGGATTCAATCAGCCCCAGCATTTT. It translates to CAWGRGFNQPQHF. Full variable domain (remainder filled in from reference TRBV30 and TRBJ1-5): SQTIHQWPATLVQPVGSPLSLECTVEGTSNPNLYWYRQAAGRGLQLLFYSVGIGQISSEVPQNLSASRPQDRQFILSSKKLLLSDSGFYLCAWGRGFNQPQHFGDGTRLSIL.

The DNA of the CDR3 is TGTGCCAGCAGCTGGGGAGGGAGCGGGAGGAGCTCCTACAATGAGCAGTTCTTC. Translating it yields CASSWGGSGRSSYNEQFF. This chain uses TRBV11-2 with TRBJ2-1; 9 bases are shared with TRBD2. The junction had 10 bases not matched to a gene; V was cut back by 4 bases and J by 0 bases. Germline V gene sequence: CDR1 SGHAT, CDR2 FQNNGV. The CDR3 length is 18 residues.

The sample holds a few counts of this clone. The chain has TRBV23-1 and TRBJ2-3; TRBD1 agrees at 9 bases. TRBV23-1 is sorted into the ORF group, with uncertain function. The CDR3 is 24 amino acids. The J segment lost 4 bases and the V segment lost 0 bases, leaving 29 bases of the junction unmatched. This chain's CDR3 is CASSQSTGLGIRYPGQGAADTQYF. DNA for the CDR3: TGCGCCAGCAGTCAATCTACCGGATTGGGGATTCGCTATCCGGGACAGGGAGCTGCAGATACGCAGTATTTT.

The rearrangement joins TRBV6-1 to TRBJ2-7; D not certain. CDR3 length: 13 residues. Germline-derived CDR1 and CDR2 are MNHNS and SASEGT. V gave up 0 bases and J gave up 3 bases, with 6 bases separating them. CDR3 bases: TGTGCCAGCAGTGAAGCCGTAGACTACGAGCAGTACGTC. Translated, it gives CASSEAVDYEQYV.

With respect to this clone: Other DNA sequences in the same sample also yield this CDR3. CDR3 sequence: CASSFADRGNSPLHF. As DNA, the CDR3 is TGTGCCAGCAGTTTTGCCGACAGGGGGAATTCACCCCTCCACTTT. This sequence joins TRBV28 and TRBJ1-6; 9 bases fit TRBD1. This CDR3 has 15 residues. CDR1 is MDHEN and CDR2 is SYDVKM in the germline V gene. V dropped 3 bases and J dropped 7; count of bases not matched to a gene: 4.

The rearrangement links TRBV7-8 to TRBJ2-1, with D maybe TRBD1 (5 bases). From germline, CDR1 is SGHVS and CDR2 FQNEAQ. There are 16 residues in the CDR3. V lost 6 bases, J lost 0 bases, and 15 bases lay in between. Written as DNA, the CDR3 is TGTGCCAGCAGGGCACGACAGTCGAGCTCCTACAATGAGCAGTTCTTC. Its protein product is CASRARQSSSYNEQFF.